These 17 T cell receptor beta chains were sequenced from one sample in a study of Graves' ophthalmopathy and Graves' hyperthyroidism listed by TCRdb under 2018. The sample was run on an Illumina HiSeq 2000. For repertoire sequencing, TCR beta CDR3 regions were amplified from RNA transcripts. The first round of RT-PCR was done with HTBI primers and the Qiagen OneStep RT-PCR kit, and was followed by a second round of multiplex PCR, then size selection and purification. Clones were called with MiXCR by TCRdb after fastp trimmed the public reads at Q25, and only in-frame beta chains were retained. Each entry is one CDR3 protein sequence, shown with its most common DNA and genes. The sample table lists approximately 210,000 distinct CDR3 sequences, roughly 27% of them with a count of one. The ten most abundant clones make up 9.1% of the sample. The sequencing input was peripheral blood. These receptors were collected from a man aged 50 or older with Graves' ophthalmopathy. Donor details come from another sample of the same person, matched by shared clones.

This clonotype was recorded a few times. This chain uses TRBV12-3 or TRBV12-4 with TRBJ1-1; D might be TRBD1 (6 bases). V lost 3 bases and J lost 6, with 20 bases in between. The CDR3 loop spans 16 amino acids. CDR3 protein: CASSFSYRDTLSEAFF. CDR3 DNA: TGTGCCAGCAGTTTTAGTTACCGGGACACCCTGTCTGAAGCTTTCTTT.

At least ten counts were recorded for this clonotype. The J gene is TRBJ2-6, the V gene TRBV29-1; D uncertain. V was cut by 0 bases and J by 0 bases, with 12 bases left in between. The CDR3 extends over 17 amino acids. Germline V lookup: CDR1 SQVTM, CDR2 ANQGSEA. CDR3 nucleotide sequence: TGCAGCGTTGAAGATGTAGGCGAATTCTCTGGGGCCAACGTCCTGACTTTC. Encoded protein: CSVEDVGEFSGANVLTF.

This clonotype was seen many times. V usage is TRBV28 and J usage is TRBJ2-7, with 7 bases identical to TRBD1. This CDR3 is 15 amino acids long. V was pared by 6 bases and J by 0 bases, with 8 bases of the junction left unmatched. Germline V CDR1 and CDR2: MDHEN, SYDVKM. The CDR3 coding sequence is TGTGCCAGCAGAAAGGACAGGCGGAGCTCCTACGAGCAGTACTTC. Translated: CASRKDRRSSYEQYF.

This clonotype came up many times. This sequence joins TRBV19 and TRBJ2-2; D remains unclear. Germline CDR1 reads LNHDA; CDR2 reads SQIVND (reference sequence). V was cut by 6 bases and J by 7 bases, with 9 bases left in between. CDR3 length: 12 amino acids. CDR3 sequence reads: CASRSGSGELFF. CDR3 DNA: TGTGCCAGTAGGTCAGGAAGCGGGGAGCTGTTTTTT.

This chain's CDR3 is CASSPGQGKTEAFF. DNA of the CDR3: TGTGCCAGCAGCCCGGGACAGGGGAAAACTGAAGCTTTCTTT. The chain carries TRBV11-3 and TRBJ1-1; TRBD1 aligns across 10 bases. CDR3 length: 14 amino acids. Germline assignment: CDR1 SGHNT and CDR2 YENEEA. V trimming: 5 bases; J trimming: 5 bases; junction bases outside the gene matches: 5.

This clonotype was detected many times. At one of its ends the junction is not consistent with the germline gene, which may arise from a read error. This sequence joins TRBV6-2 or TRBV6-3 and TRBJ2-2; D perhaps matches TRBD2 (5 bases). This CDR3 has 18 residues. Germline V gene data show CDR1 as MNHEY and CDR2 as SVGEGT. CDR3 amino acids: CACSYEHLRRTNTGELFF. The DNA of the CDR3 is TGTGCCTGCAGTTACGAACACCTAAGGAGGACCAACACCGGGGAGCTGTTTTTT.

This clonotype was observed many times. The genes are TRBV7-2 and TRBJ2-7; either TRBD1 or TRBD2 may fit D (6 bases each). From germline, CDR1 is SGHTA and CDR2 FQGNSA. The CDR3 is 18 residues long. V was shortened by 5 bases and J by 0 bases, with 23 bases between the two germline ends. The CDR3 reads CASSLPQGGRGFSYEQYF. In DNA, the CDR3 is TGTGCCAGCAGCCTACCTCAAGGGGGTCGGGGGTTCTCCTACGAGCAGTACTTC. Supplemented by reference TRBV7-2 and TRBJ2-7, the full variable domain reads GAGVSQSPSNKVTEKGKDVELRCDPISGHTALYWYRQSLGQGLEFLIYFQGNSAPDKSGLPSDRFSAERTGGSVSTLTIQRTQQEDSAVYLCASSLPQGGRGFSYEQYFGPGTRLTVT.

This clonotype showed up many times. The V call is TRBV29-1, the J call TRBJ2-4; D is perhaps TRBD1 or TRBD2 (7 bases each). The CDR3 spans 12 residues. Germline CDR1 and CDR2: SQVTM and ANQGSEA. The V end was cut by 6 bases, the J end by 9 bases, with 15 bases between. The CDR3 loop is CSVRQGGGIQYF. CDR3 nucleotides: TGCAGCGTCCGACAGGGCGGGGGCATTCAGTACTTC.

This clonotype appeared many times. The V call is TRBV28, the J call TRBJ2-4; D possibly uses TRBD1 or TRBD2 (5 bases each). CDR3 length: 14 amino acids. The germline CDR1 and CDR2 sequences are MDHEN and SYDVKM. Trimming pared 5 bases from V and 5 bases from J, leaving 13 bases between. CDR3 in DNA: TGTGCCAGCAGTACGAGGGACGGGGAAAACATTCAGTACTTC. Protein: CASSTRDGENIQYF.

This clonotype was counted many times. The CDR3: CARFSTPGACTGELFF. The DNA of the CDR3 is TGTGCCAGGTTCTCAACTCCAGGGGCCTGCACCGGGGAGCTGTTTTTT. This chain connects TRBV6-1 to TRBJ2-2; D is possibly TRBD1 (6 bases). The germline CDR1 and CDR2 sequences are MNHNS and SASEGT. V was trimmed by 9 bases and J by 4 bases, leaving 21 bases between them. CDR3 size: 16 residues.

V and J are TRBV13 and TRBJ1-1; D remains ambiguous. This CDR3 contains 12 residues. V was pared by 5 bases and J by 4 bases, with 8 bases between. CDR1 is PRHDT and CDR2 is FYEKMQ in the germline V gene (reference sequence). For the CDR3, the DNA is TGTGCCAGCAGCGGTGGTCCCACTGAAGCTTTCTTT. Protein sequence: CASSGGPTEAFF.

This clonotype was recorded many times. This rearrangement joins TRBV29-1 to TRBJ2-2; D is possibly TRBD1 (7 bases). This CDR3 is 17 amino acids long. V was cut by 1 base and J by 2 bases, with 17 bases left in between. Germline CDR1 reads SQVTM; CDR2 reads ANQGSEA. CDR3 coding DNA: TGCAGCGTTGAAGGAGGAGGGGACAGACTCAACACCGGGGAGCTGTTTTTT. Its protein is CSVEGGGDRLNTGELFF.

In its sample, this clonotype was seen many times. The CDR3 loop is CASGQTGTAPSLYGYTF. CDR3 in DNA: TGTGCCAGCGGACAAACCGGGACAGCCCCTTCTTTGTATGGCTACACCTTC. The chain uses TRBV6-5 and TRBJ1-2; TRBD1 agrees at 7 bases. The germline V gene encodes CDR1 MNHEY and CDR2 SVGAGI. V trimming: 8 bases; J trimming: 5 bases; junction bases outside the gene matches: 20. This CDR3 is 17 amino acids long.

The V call is TRBV6-2 or TRBV6-3, the J call TRBJ1-1; the D gene is possibly TRBD1 (5 bases). The V and J ends lost 0 bases and 3 bases respectively, with 17 bases between them. The CDR3 covers 17 residues. Germline V gene data show CDR1 as MNHEY and CDR2 as SVGEGT. CDR3 residues: CASSYSILHLRDTEAFF. The CDR3 DNA follows: TGTGCCAGCAGTTACTCGATACTTCATCTCAGGGACACTGAAGCTTTCTTT.

This clonotype showed up many times. This chain connects TRBV12-3 or TRBV12-4 to TRBJ1-6, with D uncertain. The ends were cut back, 5 bases at V and 6 bases at J, with 8 bases in the middle. CDR3 length equals 13 residues. The CDR3 loop reads CASSLLTNSPLHF. In nucleotides, the CDR3 is TGTGCCAGCAGTCTGCTCACTAATTCACCCCTCCACTTT.

The CDR3 region has the DNA TGTGCCAGCAGTCTACCCGCGGGGGGGTCAGCCTACGAGCAGTACTTC. This translates into CASSLPAGGSAYEQYF. The rearrangement links TRBV6-5 to TRBJ2-7; 9 nucleotides match TRBD2. The CDR3 loop spans 16 amino acids. CDR1 is MNHEY, CDR2 SVGAGI, per germline. Losses at the gene ends were 5 bases for V and 2 bases for J; bases not matched to a gene: 10.

This clonotype came up a few times. The V and J genes are TRBV11-2 and TRBJ2-2, with D possibly being TRBD2 (7 bases). V shed 5 bases and J shed 7 bases, with 26 bases lying between them. CDR1 and CDR2 (germline): SGHAT, FQNNGV. The CDR3 extends over 18 amino acids. Here the CDR3 reads CASSADISQGGRIGELFF. As DNA, the CDR3 is TGTGCCAGCAGCGCGGACATATCACAGGGAGGGCGGATCGGGGAGCTGTTTTTT.